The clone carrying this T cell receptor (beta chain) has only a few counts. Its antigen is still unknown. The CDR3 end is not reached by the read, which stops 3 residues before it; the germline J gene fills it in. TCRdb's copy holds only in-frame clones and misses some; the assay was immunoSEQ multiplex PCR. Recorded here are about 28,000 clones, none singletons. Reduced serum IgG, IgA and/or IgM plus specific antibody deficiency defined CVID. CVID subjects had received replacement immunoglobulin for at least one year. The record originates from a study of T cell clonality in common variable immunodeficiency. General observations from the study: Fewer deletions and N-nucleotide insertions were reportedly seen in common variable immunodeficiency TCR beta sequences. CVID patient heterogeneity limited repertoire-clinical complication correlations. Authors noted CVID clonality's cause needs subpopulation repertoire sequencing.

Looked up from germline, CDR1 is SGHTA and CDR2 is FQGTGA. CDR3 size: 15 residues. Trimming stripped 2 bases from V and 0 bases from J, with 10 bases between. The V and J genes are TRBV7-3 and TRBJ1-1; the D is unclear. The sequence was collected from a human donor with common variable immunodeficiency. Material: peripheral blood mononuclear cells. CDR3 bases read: TGTGCCAGCAGCTTATTAGGGCACTTGAACACTGAA. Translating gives CASSLLGHLNTE. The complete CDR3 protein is CASSLLGHLNTEAFF.